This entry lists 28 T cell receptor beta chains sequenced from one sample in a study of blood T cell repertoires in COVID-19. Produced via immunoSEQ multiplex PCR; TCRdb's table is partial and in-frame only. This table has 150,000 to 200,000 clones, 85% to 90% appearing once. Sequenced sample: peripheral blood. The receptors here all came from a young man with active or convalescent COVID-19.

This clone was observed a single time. The CDR3 nucleotides read TGTGCCAGTAGTATACAGGGTTGGTATGGCTACACCTTC. It specifies CASSIQGWYGYTF. The chain combines TRBV19 with TRBJ1-2; D is perhaps TRBD1 (5 bases). The CDR3 runs to 13 residues. Trimming took off 2 bases at V and 5 bases at J, with 9 bases between the two ends. Germline lookup yields CDR1 LNHDA and CDR2 SQIVND (reference sequence).

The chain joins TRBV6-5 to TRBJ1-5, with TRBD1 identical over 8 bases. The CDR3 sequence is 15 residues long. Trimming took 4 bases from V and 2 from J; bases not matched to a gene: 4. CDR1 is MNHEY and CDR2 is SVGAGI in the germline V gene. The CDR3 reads CASSSQGGGNQPQHF. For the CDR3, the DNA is TGTGCCAGCAGTTCACAGGGGGGCGGCAATCAGCCCCAGCATTTT.

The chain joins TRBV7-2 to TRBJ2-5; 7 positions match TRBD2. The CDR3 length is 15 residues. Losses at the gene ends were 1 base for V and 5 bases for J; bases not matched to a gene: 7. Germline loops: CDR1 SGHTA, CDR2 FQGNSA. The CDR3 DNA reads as TGTGCCAGCAGCTTAGGGACTAGTAGGTTCGAGACCCAGTACTTC. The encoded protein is CASSLGTSRFETQYF.

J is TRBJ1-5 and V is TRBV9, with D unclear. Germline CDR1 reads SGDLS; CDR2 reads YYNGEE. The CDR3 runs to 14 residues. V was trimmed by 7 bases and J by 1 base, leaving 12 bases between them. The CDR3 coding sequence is TGTGCCAGCGGAGAGGGAGGGAGCAATCAGCCCCAGCATTTT. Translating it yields CASGEGGSNQPQHF.

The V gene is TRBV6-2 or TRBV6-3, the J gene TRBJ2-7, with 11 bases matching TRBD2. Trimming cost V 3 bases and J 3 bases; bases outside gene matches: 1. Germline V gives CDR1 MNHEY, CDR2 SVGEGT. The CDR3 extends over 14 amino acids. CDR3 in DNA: TGTGCCAGCAGTTATACTAGCGGGAGCTACGAGCAGTACTTC. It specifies CASSYTSGSYEQYF.

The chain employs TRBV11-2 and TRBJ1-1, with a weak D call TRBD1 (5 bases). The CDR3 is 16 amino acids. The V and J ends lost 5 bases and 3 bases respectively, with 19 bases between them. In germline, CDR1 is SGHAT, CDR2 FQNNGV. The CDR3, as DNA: TGTGCCAGCAGCGACCCGACGGACACCGGTGACACTGAAGCTTTCTTT. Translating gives CASSDPTDTGDTEAFF. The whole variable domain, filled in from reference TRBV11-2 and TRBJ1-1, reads EAGVAQSPRYKIIEKRQSVAFWCNPISGHATLYWYQQILGQGPKLLIQFQNNGVVDDSQLPKDRFSAERLKGVDSTLKIQPAKLEDSAVYLCASSDPTDTGDTEAFFGQGTRLTVV.

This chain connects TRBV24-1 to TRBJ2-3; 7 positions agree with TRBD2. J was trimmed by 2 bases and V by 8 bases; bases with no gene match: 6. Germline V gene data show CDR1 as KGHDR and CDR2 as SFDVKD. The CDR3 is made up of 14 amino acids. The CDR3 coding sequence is TGTGCCACCAATGACGGGGGGACCACAGATACGCAGTATTTT. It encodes CATNDGGTTDTQYF.

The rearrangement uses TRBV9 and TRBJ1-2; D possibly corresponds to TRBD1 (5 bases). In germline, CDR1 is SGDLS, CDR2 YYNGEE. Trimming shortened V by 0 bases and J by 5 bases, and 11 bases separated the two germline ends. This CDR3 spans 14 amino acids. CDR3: CASSVVQGDYGYTF. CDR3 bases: TGTGCCAGCAGCGTAGTGCAGGGTGATTATGGCTACACCTTC.

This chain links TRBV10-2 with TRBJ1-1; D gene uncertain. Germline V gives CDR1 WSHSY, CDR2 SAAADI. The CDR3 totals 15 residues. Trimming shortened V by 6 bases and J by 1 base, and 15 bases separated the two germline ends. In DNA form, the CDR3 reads TGCGCCAGCAGGCACCATACGCAGAAGAACACTGAAGCTTTCTTT. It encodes CASRHHTQKNTEAFF.

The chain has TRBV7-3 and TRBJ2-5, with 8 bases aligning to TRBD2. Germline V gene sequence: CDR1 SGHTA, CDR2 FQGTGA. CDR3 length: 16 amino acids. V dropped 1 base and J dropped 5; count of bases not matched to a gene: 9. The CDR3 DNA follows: TGTGCCAGCAGCTTAAACGGGAGGGCCGGAGGGGAGACCCAGTACTTC. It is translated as CASSLNGRAGGETQYF.

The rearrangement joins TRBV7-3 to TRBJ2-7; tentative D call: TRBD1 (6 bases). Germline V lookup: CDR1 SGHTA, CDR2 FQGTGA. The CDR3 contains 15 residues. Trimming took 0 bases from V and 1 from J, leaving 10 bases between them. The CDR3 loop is CASSLTGGQSYEQYF. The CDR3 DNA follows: TGTGCCAGCAGCTTAACAGGGGGACAATCCTACGAGCAGTACTTC.

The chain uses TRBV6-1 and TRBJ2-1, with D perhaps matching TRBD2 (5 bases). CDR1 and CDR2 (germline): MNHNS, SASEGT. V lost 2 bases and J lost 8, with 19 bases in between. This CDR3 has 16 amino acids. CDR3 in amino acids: CASSELEASGGDEQFF. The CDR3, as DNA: TGTGCCAGCAGTGAACTCGAGGCCTCCGGAGGCGATGAGCAGTTCTTC.

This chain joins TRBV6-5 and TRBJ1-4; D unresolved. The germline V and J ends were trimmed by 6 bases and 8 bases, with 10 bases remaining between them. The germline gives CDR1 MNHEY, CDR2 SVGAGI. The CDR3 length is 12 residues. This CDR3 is CASRDSSEKLFF. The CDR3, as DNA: TGTGCCAGCAGGGACTCTTCGGAAAAACTGTTTTTT.

CDR3 bases: TGTGCCAGCAGCTTCTCGAACACTGAAGCTTTCTTT. It encodes CASSFSNTEAFF. This chain uses TRBV5-6 with TRBJ1-1; no firm D call. The germline gives CDR1 SGHDT, CDR2 YYEEEE. Trimming removed 2 bases at V and 1 base at J, with 3 bases between. The CDR3 length is 12 residues.

The CDR3 DNA follows: TGTGCCAGCAGCTTCCCGGGACAGAGAACCTACGAGCAGTACGTC. This encodes CASSFPGQRTYEQYV. V and J are TRBV11-3 and TRBJ2-7; the match to TRBD1 covers 7 bases. The CDR3 covers 15 residues. Germline loops: CDR1 SGHNT, CDR2 YENEEA. V was pared by 3 bases and J by 2 bases, with 7 bases of the junction left unmatched.

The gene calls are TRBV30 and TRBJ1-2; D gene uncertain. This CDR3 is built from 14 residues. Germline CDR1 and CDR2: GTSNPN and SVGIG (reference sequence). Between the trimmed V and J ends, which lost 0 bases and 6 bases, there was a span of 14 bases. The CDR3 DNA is TGTGCCTGGAGTGTATACGGAAGAGGCAATGGCTACACCTTC. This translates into CAWSVYGRGNGYTF.

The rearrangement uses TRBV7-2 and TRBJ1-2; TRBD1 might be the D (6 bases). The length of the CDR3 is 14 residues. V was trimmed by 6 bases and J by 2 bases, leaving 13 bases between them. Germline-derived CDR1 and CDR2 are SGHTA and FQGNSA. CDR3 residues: CASSYREANYGYTF. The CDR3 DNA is TGTGCCAGCAGTTACAGGGAAGCCAACTATGGCTACACCTTC.

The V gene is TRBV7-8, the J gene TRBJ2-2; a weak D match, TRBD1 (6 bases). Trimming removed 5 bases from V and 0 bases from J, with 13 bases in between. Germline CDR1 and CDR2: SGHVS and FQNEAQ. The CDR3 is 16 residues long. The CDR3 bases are TGTGCCAGCAGCCTTCAAGACAGGCCGAACACCGGGGAGCTGTTTTTT. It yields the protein CASSLQDRPNTGELFF.

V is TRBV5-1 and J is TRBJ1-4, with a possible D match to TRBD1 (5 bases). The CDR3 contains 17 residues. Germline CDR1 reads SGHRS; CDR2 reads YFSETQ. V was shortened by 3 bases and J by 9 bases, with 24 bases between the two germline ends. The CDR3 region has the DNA TGCGCCAGCAGCTCACTCGGTGGGGCTAACCTTGCTCAAAAACTGTTTTTT. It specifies CASSSLGGANLAQKLFF.

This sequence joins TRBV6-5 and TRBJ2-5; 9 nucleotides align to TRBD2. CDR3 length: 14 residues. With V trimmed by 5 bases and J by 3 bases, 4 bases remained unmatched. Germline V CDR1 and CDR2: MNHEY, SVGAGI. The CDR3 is CASSTRLAEETQYF. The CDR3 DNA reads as TGTGCCAGCAGTACCCGACTAGCGGAAGAGACCCAGTACTTC.

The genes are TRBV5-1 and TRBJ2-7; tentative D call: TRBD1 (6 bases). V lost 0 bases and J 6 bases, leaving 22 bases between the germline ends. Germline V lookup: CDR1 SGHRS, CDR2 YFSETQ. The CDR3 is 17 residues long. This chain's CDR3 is CASSLGGTPEKSVEQYF. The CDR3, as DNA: TGCGCCAGCAGCTTGGGAGGGACACCAGAAAAGAGTGTCGAGCAGTACTTC.

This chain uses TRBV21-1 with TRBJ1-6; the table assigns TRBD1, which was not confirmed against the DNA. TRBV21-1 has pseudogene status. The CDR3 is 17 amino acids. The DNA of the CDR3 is TGTGCCAGCAGCAAAAAGGAAAAGGACAGGGTCTATTCACCCCTCCACTTT. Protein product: CASSKKEKDRVYSPLHF.

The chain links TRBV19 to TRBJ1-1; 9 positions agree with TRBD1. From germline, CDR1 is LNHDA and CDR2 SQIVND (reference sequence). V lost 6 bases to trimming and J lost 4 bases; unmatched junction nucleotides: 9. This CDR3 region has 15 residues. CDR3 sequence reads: CASSTLGQGSTEAFF. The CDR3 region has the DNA TGTGCCAGTAGCACCCTAGGACAGGGGTCCACTGAAGCTTTCTTT.

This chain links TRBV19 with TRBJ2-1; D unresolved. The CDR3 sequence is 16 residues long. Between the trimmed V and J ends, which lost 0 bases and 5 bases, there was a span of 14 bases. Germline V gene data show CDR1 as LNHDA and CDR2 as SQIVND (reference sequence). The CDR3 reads CASSIERGRIHNEQFF. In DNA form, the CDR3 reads TGTGCCAGTAGTATAGAGAGAGGCAGAATACACAATGAGCAGTTCTTC.

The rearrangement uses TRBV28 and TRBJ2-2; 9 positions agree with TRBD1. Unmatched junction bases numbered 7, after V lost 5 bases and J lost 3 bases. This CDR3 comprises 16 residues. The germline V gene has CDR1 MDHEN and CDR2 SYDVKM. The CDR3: CASSLFRDRDTGELFF. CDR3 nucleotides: TGTGCCAGCAGTCTGTTCCGGGACAGGGACACCGGGGAGCTGTTTTTT.

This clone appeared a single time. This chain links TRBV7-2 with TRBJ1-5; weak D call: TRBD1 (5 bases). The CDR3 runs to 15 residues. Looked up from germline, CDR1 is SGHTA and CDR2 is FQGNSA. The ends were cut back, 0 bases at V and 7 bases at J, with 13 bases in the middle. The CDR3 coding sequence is TGTGCCAGCAGCTTAGCGTTAGGGGTAGGGCAGCCCCAGCATTTT. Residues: CASSLALGVGQPQHF.

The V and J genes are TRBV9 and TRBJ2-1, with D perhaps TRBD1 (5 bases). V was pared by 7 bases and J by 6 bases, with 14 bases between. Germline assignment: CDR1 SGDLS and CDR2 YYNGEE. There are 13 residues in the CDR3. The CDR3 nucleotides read TGTGCCAGCTCCGAGGCAGGGATCAATGAGCAGTTCTTC. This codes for CASSEAGINEQFF.

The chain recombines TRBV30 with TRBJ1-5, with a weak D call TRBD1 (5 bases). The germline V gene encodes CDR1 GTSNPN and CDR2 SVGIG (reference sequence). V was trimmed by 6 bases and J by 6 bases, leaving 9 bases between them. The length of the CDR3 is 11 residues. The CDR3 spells CACGGGQPQHF. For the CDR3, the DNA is TGTGCCTGCGGCGGGGGTCAGCCCCAGCATTTT.